This T cell receptor beta chain emerged from a study of T cells in Graves' hyperthyroidism and ophthalmopathy. This clonotype was detected only a few times. CDR3 length equals 14 residues. In germline, CDR1 is KGHDR, CDR2 SFDVKD. Trimming took off 6 bases at V and 6 bases at J, with 14 bases between the two ends. Amplified TCR beta CDR3 regions came from RNA transcripts. TCR CDR3 underwent first-round RT-PCR with the HTBI primer set. MiXCR, applied by TCRdb to the multiplex PCR reads, yields one record per CDR3 protein. Counted here are about 320,000 distinct CDR3 sequences, around 17% occurring once; the ten biggest clones make up 33%.

The chain links TRBV24-1 to TRBJ1-5; tentatively, D is TRBD1 (5 bases). The sequencing input was blood. The TCR originated in a man aged 30 to 45 with Graves' hyperthyroidism. CDR3 coding DNA: TGTGCCACCAGTCCGACAGAGCTGAGTCAGCCCCAGCATTTT. Its translation is CATSPTELSQPQHF.